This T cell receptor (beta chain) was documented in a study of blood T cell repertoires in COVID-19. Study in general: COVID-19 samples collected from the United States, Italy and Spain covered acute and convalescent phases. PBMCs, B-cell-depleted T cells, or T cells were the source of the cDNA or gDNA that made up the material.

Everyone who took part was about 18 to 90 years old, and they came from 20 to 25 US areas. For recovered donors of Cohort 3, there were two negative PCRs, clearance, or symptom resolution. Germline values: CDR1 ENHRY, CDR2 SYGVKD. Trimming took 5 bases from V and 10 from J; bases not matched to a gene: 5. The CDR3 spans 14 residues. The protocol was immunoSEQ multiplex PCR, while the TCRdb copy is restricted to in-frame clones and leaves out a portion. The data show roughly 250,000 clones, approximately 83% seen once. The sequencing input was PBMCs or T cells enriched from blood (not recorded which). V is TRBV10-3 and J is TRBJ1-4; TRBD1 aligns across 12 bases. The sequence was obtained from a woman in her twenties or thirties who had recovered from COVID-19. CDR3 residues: CAISPGQGAGKLFF. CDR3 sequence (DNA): TGTGCCATCAGTCCGGGACAGGGGGCGGGAAAACTGTTTTTT.